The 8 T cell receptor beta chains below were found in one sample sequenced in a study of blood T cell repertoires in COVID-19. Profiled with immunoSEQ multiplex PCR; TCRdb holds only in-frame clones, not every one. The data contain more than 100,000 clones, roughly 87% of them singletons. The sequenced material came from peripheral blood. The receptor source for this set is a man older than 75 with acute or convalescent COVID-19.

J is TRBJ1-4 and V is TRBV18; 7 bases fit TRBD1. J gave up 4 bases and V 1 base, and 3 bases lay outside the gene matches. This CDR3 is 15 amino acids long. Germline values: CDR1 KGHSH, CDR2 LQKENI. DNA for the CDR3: TGTGCCAGCTCACCACAGGGGGCCGATAATGAAAAACTGTTTTTT. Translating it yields CASSPQGADNEKLFF.

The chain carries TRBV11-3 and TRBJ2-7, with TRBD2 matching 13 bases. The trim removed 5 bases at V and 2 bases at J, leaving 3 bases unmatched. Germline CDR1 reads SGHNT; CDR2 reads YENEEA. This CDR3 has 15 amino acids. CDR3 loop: CASSPGTSGTYEQYF. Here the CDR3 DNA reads TGTGCCAGCAGCCCAGGGACTAGCGGGACCTACGAGCAGTACTTC. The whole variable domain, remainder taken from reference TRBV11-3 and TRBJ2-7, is EAGVVQSPRYKIIEKKQPVAFWCNPISGHNTLYWYLQNLGQGPELLIRYENEEAVDDSQLPKDRFSAERLKGVDSTLKIQPAELGDSAVYLCASSPGTSGTYEQYFGPGTRLTVT.

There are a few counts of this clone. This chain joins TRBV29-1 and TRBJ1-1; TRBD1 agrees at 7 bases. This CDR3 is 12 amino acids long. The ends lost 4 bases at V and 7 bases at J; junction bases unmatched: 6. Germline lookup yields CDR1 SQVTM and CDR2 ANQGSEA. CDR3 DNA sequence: TGCAGCGTTGTTTTGGGACAGTTTGAAGCTTTCTTT. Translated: CSVVLGQFEAFF.

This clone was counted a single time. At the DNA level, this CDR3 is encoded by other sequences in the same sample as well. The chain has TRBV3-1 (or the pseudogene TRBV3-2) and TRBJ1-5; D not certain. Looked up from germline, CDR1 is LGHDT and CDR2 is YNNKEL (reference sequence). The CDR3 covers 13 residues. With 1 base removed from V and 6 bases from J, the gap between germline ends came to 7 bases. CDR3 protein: CASSQGGGQPQHF. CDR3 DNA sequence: TGTGCCAGCAGCCAAGGGGGAGGTCAGCCCCAGCATTTT.

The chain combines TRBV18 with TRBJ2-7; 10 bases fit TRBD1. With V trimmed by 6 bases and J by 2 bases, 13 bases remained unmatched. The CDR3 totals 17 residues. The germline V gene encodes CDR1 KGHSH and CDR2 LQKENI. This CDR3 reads CASSPTGTGVGPYEQYF. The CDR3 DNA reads TGTGCCAGCTCTCCGACCGGGACAGGGGTAGGGCCCTACGAGCAGTACTTC.

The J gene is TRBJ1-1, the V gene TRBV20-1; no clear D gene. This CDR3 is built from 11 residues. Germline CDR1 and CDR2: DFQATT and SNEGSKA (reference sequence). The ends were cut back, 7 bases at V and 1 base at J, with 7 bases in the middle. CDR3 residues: CSVVGNTEAFF. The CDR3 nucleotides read TGCAGTGTTGTCGGGAACACTGAAGCTTTCTTT.

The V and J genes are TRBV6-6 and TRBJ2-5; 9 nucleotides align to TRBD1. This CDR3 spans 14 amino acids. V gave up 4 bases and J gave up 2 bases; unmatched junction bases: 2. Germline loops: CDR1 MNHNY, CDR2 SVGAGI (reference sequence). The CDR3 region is CASSFGTGQETQYF. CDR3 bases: TGTGCCAGCAGTTTCGGGACAGGGCAAGAGACCCAGTACTTC.

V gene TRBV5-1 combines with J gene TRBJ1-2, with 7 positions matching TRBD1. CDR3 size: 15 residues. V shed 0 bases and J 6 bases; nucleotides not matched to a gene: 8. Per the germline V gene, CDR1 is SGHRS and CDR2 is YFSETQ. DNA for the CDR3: TGCGCCAGCAGCTTGGATACAGGGGTATGGAATGGCTACACCTTC. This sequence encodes CASSLDTGVWNGYTF.